Below, 5 T cell receptor beta chains from the same sample are listed, as sequenced in a study of early stage breast cancer tumors. Method: immunoSEQ multiplex PCR; TCRdb's copy keeps in-frame clones and lacks some. This sample carries fewer than 70,000 clones, 65% to 85% of them seen once, and the ten largest clones take about 4.8%. Sequencing was done on a sample of blood. Receptor source: a person in their 40s with breast cancer.

V is TRBV10-3 and J is TRBJ2-5, with 8 positions matching TRBD1. V dropped 2 bases and J dropped 0; count of bases not matched to a gene: 14. The CDR3 extends over 19 amino acids. CDR1 is ENHRY and CDR2 is SYGVKD in the germline V gene. Here the CDR3 reads CAISEPRGGTGADQETQYF. The CDR3 DNA reads TGTGCCATCAGTGAGCCGCGGGGTGGGACAGGTGCCGACCAAGAGACCCAGTACTTC.

The gene calls are TRBV6-1 and TRBJ2-3, with D unresolved. V was cut by 8 bases and J by 3 bases, with 6 bases left in between. Germline lookup yields CDR1 MNHNS and CDR2 SASEGT. The CDR3 contains 11 residues. The CDR3, as DNA: TGTGCCAGCGTCCTAACAGATACGCAGTATTTT. It codes for CASVLTDTQYF.

The V call is TRBV2, the J call TRBJ2-7, with 7 bases identical to TRBD1. V lost 1 base and J lost 2; bases outside the gene matches: 5. Germline V lookup: CDR1 SNHLY, CDR2 FYNNEI. The CDR3 loop spans 15 amino acids. CDR3 sequence (DNA): TGTGCCAGCAGTGAAGGGGCAGGGGGAACCTACGAGCAGTACTTC. Amino acids: CASSEGAGGTYEQYF.

V gene TRBV28 combines with J gene TRBJ2-5; maybe TRBD1 (6 bases). From germline, CDR1 is MDHEN and CDR2 SYDVKM. The ends were cut back, 6 bases at V and 4 bases at J, with 18 bases in the middle. This CDR3 contains 15 residues. In DNA form, the CDR3 reads TGTGCCAGCAGCTTCAGGGGACCAAATTCAGAGACCCAGTACTTC. This translates into CASSFRGPNSETQYF.

The CDR3 reads CASSLGTVSTYEQYF. CDR3 DNA: TGTGCCAGCAGCTTAGGGACAGTATCTACCTACGAGCAGTACTTC. The chain employs TRBV7-9 and TRBJ2-7; maybe TRBD1 (6 bases). CDR3 size: 15 residues. The V gene lost 1 base and the J gene lost 2 bases, with 12 bases spanning the gap. Germline loops: CDR1 SEHNR, CDR2 FQNEAQ (reference sequence).